These 27 T cell receptor beta chains were sequenced from one sample in a study of OX40 agonist ivuxolimab in advanced cancers. Data came from immunoSEQ multiplex PCR; TCRdb stores just in-frame clones and leaves some out. The sample shows just under 75,000 clones, roughly 90% of them seen only once. The specimen comprised CD4+ or CD8+ T cells sorted from blood, sampled in a trial of the OX40 agonist ivuxolimab. These receptors were taken from an adult with an advanced solid tumor such as melanoma, head and neck, liver or kidney cancer.

In this sample, this clone turned up once. The chain employs TRBV7-8 and TRBJ2-1; D is perhaps TRBD1 (5 bases). V dropped 2 bases and J dropped 6 bases, with 14 bases sitting between them. The CDR3 is 15 amino acids. The germline V gene encodes CDR1 SGHVS and CDR2 FQNEAQ. The CDR3 sequence: CASSLWGLRGNEQFF. The CDR3 DNA is TGTGCCAGCAGCTTATGGGGCCTCAGAGGCAATGAGCAGTTCTTC.

This sequence joins TRBV7-2 and TRBJ2-1; TRBD2 matches 10 bases. CDR3 length equals 15 residues. The germline V gene encodes CDR1 SGHTA and CDR2 FQGNSA. Trimming removed 7 bases from V and 8 bases from J; junction bases left unmatched: 11. The CDR3 protein is CASTLGTSVFDEQFF. DNA of the CDR3: TGTGCCAGCACACTCGGGACTAGCGTTTTCGATGAGCAGTTCTTC.

The rearrangement joins TRBV5-1 to TRBJ2-5; perhaps TRBD2 as D (5 bases). Germline loops: CDR1 SGHRS, CDR2 YFSETQ. The ends were cut back, 0 bases at V and 4 bases at J, with 16 bases in the middle. The CDR3 contains 16 residues. CDR3 coding DNA: TGCGCCAGCAGCTTGGAGGGCGGGTCGTACCGAGAGACCCAGTACTTC. It yields the protein CASSLEGGSYRETQYF.

This clone was counted once. The chain employs TRBV9 and TRBJ2-1; D remains unclear. The CDR3 has 18 amino acids. Trimming cost V 0 bases and J 0 bases, with 16 bases left between them. Per the germline V gene, CDR1 is SGDLS and CDR2 is YYNGEE. The CDR3 DNA is TGTGCCAGCAGCGTAGCTACTGGAACGAGAACCTCCTACAATGAGCAGTTCTTC. This codes for CASSVATGTRTSYNEQFF.

The chain joins TRBV28 to TRBJ2-1; D is possibly TRBD1 (6 bases). The CDR3 contains 17 residues. Germline CDR1 is MDHEN and CDR2 is SYDVKM. V was shortened by 6 bases and J by 4 bases, with 22 bases between the two germline ends. The CDR3 here is CASRWTAESYLYNEQFF. Written as DNA, the CDR3 is TGTGCCAGCAGGTGGACAGCCGAAAGCTACCTGTACAATGAGCAGTTCTTC.

The rearrangement uses TRBV7-9 and TRBJ1-2, with unresolved D. CDR1 and CDR2 from the germline V gene are SEHNR and FQNEAQ (reference sequence). The CDR3 is 13 amino acids. The V and J ends lost 3 bases and 5 bases respectively, with 10 bases between them. CDR3 in amino acids: CASSFGVGYGYTF. The CDR3 region has the DNA TGTGCCAGCAGCTTTGGAGTGGGATATGGCTACACCTTC.

This chain's CDR3 is CSAAATDTQYF. The CDR3 coding sequence is TGCAGTGCTGCAGCCACAGATACGCAGTATTTT. This chain links TRBV20-1 with TRBJ2-3, with unresolved D. The CDR3 has 11 residues. Trimming removed 5 bases at V and 2 bases at J, with 5 bases between. Germline V CDR1 and CDR2: DFQATT, SNEGSKA (reference sequence).

This chain connects TRBV5-4 to TRBJ1-1, with 10 bases fitting TRBD1. The ends lost 4 bases at V and 4 bases at J; junction bases unmatched: 10. This CDR3 comprises 16 residues. Germline V lookup: CDR1 SGHNT, CDR2 YYREEE (reference sequence). CDR3 sequence: CASSSYDRGLGTEAFF. DNA for the CDR3: TGTGCCAGCAGCAGCTACGACAGGGGGCTTGGCACTGAAGCTTTCTTT.

This chain connects TRBV2 to TRBJ2-1; the D gene is possibly TRBD2 (5 bases). Germline V gene lookup returns CDR1 SNHLY and CDR2 FYNNEI. V was cut by 5 bases and J by 10 bases, with 9 bases left in between. This CDR3 has 11 residues. For the CDR3, the DNA is TGTGCCAGCAGTAAGGAGGAGGAGCAGTTCTTC. Encoded protein: CASSKEEEQFF.

V and J are TRBV28 and TRBJ2-1; 10 bases match TRBD1. Germline V gene data show CDR1 as MDHEN and CDR2 as SYDVKM. The CDR3 consists of 15 residues. The J segment lost 6 bases and the V segment lost 2 bases, leaving 4 bases of the junction unmatched. CDR3 amino acids: CASSLPGQGFNEQFF. For the CDR3, the DNA is TGTGCCAGCAGTTTACCGGGACAGGGGTTCAATGAGCAGTTCTTC.

The J gene is TRBJ2-1, the V gene TRBV6-1, with TRBD2 matching over 8 bases. J was trimmed by 1 base and V by 7 bases; bases with no gene match: 6. Germline lookup yields CDR1 MNHNS and CDR2 SASEGT. The CDR3 sequence is 15 residues long. The CDR3: CASNPGGRSYNEQFF. CDR3 sequence (DNA): TGTGCCAGCAACCCGGGAGGGCGGTCCTACAATGAGCAGTTCTTC.

Worth noting for this clone: A read error may account for a junction end that differs from germline. The chain is built from TRBV5-3 and TRBJ2-7; 13 positions agree with TRBD2. TRBV5-3 has ORF status, its function being uncertain. This CDR3 comprises 13 residues. CDR3 in amino acids: CARRLGLAGEQYF. For the CDR3, the DNA is TGTGCCAGAAGATTGGGACTAGCGGGAGAGCAGTACTTC.

This sequence joins TRBV11-2 and TRBJ1-1, with no clear D. CDR1 is SGHAT and CDR2 is FQNNGV in the germline V gene. The CDR3 extends over 13 amino acids. Trimming pared 3 bases from V and 2 bases from J, leaving 7 bases between. The CDR3 coding sequence is TGTGCCAGCAGCTTTAGTGCTAACACTGAAGCTTTCTTT. Translated: CASSFSANTEAFF.

The rearrangement joins TRBV5-5 to TRBJ2-3; the match to TRBD2 covers 7 bases. Germline V gives CDR1 SGHKS, CDR2 YYEKEE (reference sequence). This CDR3 region has 15 residues. V shed 3 bases and J 3 bases; nucleotides not matched to a gene: 7. The CDR3 DNA reads as TGTGCCAGCAGCTCGGGACTAACCGAAACAGATACGCAGTATTTT. This translates into CASSSGLTETDTQYF.

This clone occurred once. The chain uses TRBV29-1 and TRBJ1-1, with TRBD1 matching over 8 bases. Per the germline V gene, CDR1 is SQVTM and CDR2 is ANQGSEA. The CDR3 is 15 residues long. J lost 1 base, V lost 4 bases, and 8 bases had no gene match. The DNA for the CDR3 is TGCAGCGTTGCCAGAACAGGGGGTGGGAACACTGAAGCTTTCTTT. It codes for CSVARTGGGNTEAFF.

V is TRBV19 and J is TRBJ2-2; D possibly matches TRBD1 or TRBD2 (6 bases each). V lost 1 base, J lost 3 bases, and 12 bases lay in between. In germline, CDR1 is LNHDA, CDR2 SQIVND (reference sequence). The CDR3 runs 16 residues. CDR3 residues: CASSIVPGAYTGELFF. CDR3 nucleotide sequence: TGTGCCAGTAGTATAGTCCCGGGGGCATACACCGGGGAGCTGTTTTTT. The full variable domain, completed using reference TRBV19 and TRBJ2-2, is DGGITQSPKYLFRKEGQNVTLSCEQNLNHDAMYWYRQDPGQGLRLIYYSQIVNDFQKGDIAEGYSVSREKKESFPLTVTSAQKNPTAFYLCASSIVPGAYTGELFFGEGSRLTVL.

Concerning this clone itself: The sample holds other DNA sequences that translate to the same CDR3. V is TRBV28 and J is TRBJ2-1; TRBD2 aligns across 12 bases. CDR3 length: 14 amino acids. In germline, CDR1 is MDHEN, CDR2 SYDVKM. Trimming at V came to 6 bases and at J to 7 bases, leaving 4 bases not matched to a gene. The DNA for the CDR3 is TGTGCCAGCAGACCGGGACTAGCGGGTAATGAGCAGTTCTTC. Its translation: CASRPGLAGNEQFF.

This chain joins TRBV19 and TRBJ2-1; no definite D call. This CDR3 is built from 16 residues. Looked up from germline, CDR1 is LNHDA and CDR2 is SQIVND (reference sequence). The V and J ends lost 3 bases and 3 bases respectively, with 15 bases between them. CDR3 coding DNA: TGTGCCAGTAGTATTCGCCGCCAAGGATACTACAATGAGCAGTTCTTC. It codes for CASSIRRQGYYNEQFF.

The chain joins TRBV30 to TRBJ2-5; a weak D match, TRBD2 (6 bases). V was clipped by 3 bases and J by 4 bases, with 6 bases between them. The CDR3 length is 11 residues. Per germline, CDR1 GTSNPN and CDR2 SVGIG (reference sequence). For the CDR3, the DNA is TGTGCCTGGAGCGGGGGAGAGACCCAGTACTTC. Its protein product is CAWSGGETQYF. Based on the CDR3 plus reference TRBV30 and TRBJ2-5, the full variable domain is SQTIHQWPATLVQPVGSPLSLECTVEGTSNPNLYWYRQAAGRGLQLLFYSVGIGQISSEVPQNLSASRPQDRQFILSSKKLLLSDSGFYLCAWSGGETQYFGPGTRLLVL.

The chain recombines TRBV4-1 with TRBJ2-2; 7 bases align to TRBD2. V shed 3 bases and J 3 bases; nucleotides not matched to a gene: 16. Germline loops: CDR1 MGHRA, CDR2 YSYEKL. The CDR3 runs to 19 residues. Written as DNA, the CDR3 is TGCGCCAGCAGCCAGGCATCCAGGAGGGCTAGCGGATACACCGGGGAGCTGTTTTTT. Its protein product is CASSQASRRASGYTGELFF.

The CDR3, as DNA: TGTGCCAGCAGTTCAGTAGCCATGAACACTGAAGCTTTCTTT. As protein: CASSSVAMNTEAFF. V is TRBV28 and J is TRBJ1-1, with no clear D. Germline assignment: CDR1 MDHEN and CDR2 SYDVKM. The CDR3 covers 14 residues. The V and J ends lost 4 bases and 0 bases respectively, with 9 bases between them.

The chain has TRBV5-1 and TRBJ2-2, with 12 positions matching TRBD2. The V gene's germline CDR1 is SGHRS and CDR2 YFSETQ. The CDR3 loop spans 16 amino acids. After removal of 4 bases from V and 3 bases from J, the junction contained 4 bases not matched to a gene. The CDR3 here is CASSRLAGADTGELFF. For the CDR3, the DNA is TGCGCCAGCAGCAGACTAGCGGGAGCTGACACCGGGGAGCTGTTTTTT.

This clone appeared a single time. V gene TRBV10-3 combines with J gene TRBJ2-1; a possible D gene is TRBD2 (6 bases). Per the germline V gene, CDR1 is ENHRY and CDR2 is SYGVKD. This CDR3 spans 15 amino acids. The V gene lost 5 bases and the J gene lost 4 bases, with 15 bases spanning the gap. CDR3 DNA: TGTGCCATCAGTCCGAATAGCGGAACATACAATGAGCAGTTCTTC. This translates into CAISPNSGTYNEQFF.

The chain couples TRBV27 to TRBJ2-5; 15 bases map to TRBD2. The CDR3 covers 15 residues. The V and J ends lost 6 bases and 5 bases, in that order; junction bases with no gene match: 4. Germline-derived CDR1 and CDR2 are MNHEY and SMNVEV (reference sequence). The CDR3 sequence: CASSRTSGRVETQYF. The CDR3 nucleotides are TGTGCCAGCAGCAGGACTAGCGGGAGGGTCGAGACCCAGTACTTC.

The table lists this clone with a count of one. The rearrangement uses TRBV5-1 and TRBJ2-5; D unresolved. Per germline, CDR1 SGHRS and CDR2 YFSETQ. The CDR3 has 11 residues. The V and J ends lost 2 bases and 5 bases respectively, with 4 bases between them. The CDR3 loop is CASSFLETQYF. In DNA form, the CDR3 reads TGCGCCAGCAGCTTTTTGGAGACCCAGTACTTC.

The rearrangement links TRBV7-2 to TRBJ2-6, with 7 positions matching TRBD2. Trimming removed 1 base from V and 2 bases from J; junction bases left unmatched: 2. Germline CDR1 and CDR2: SGHTA and FQGNSA. The CDR3 length is 16 residues. This CDR3 reads CASSLGSGAGANVLTF. The CDR3 bases are TGTGCCAGCAGCTTAGGCAGCGGGGCTGGGGCCAACGTCCTGACTTTC.

The chain couples TRBV7-3 to TRBJ2-2; 7 positions match TRBD2. Unmatched junction bases numbered 8, after V lost 5 bases and J lost 2 bases. Looked up from germline, CDR1 is SGHTA and CDR2 is FQGTGA. CDR3 size: 16 residues. The CDR3 sequence is CASSPGLGANTGELFF. Here the CDR3 DNA reads TGTGCCAGCAGCCCAGGACTAGGAGCTAACACCGGGGAGCTGTTTTTT.